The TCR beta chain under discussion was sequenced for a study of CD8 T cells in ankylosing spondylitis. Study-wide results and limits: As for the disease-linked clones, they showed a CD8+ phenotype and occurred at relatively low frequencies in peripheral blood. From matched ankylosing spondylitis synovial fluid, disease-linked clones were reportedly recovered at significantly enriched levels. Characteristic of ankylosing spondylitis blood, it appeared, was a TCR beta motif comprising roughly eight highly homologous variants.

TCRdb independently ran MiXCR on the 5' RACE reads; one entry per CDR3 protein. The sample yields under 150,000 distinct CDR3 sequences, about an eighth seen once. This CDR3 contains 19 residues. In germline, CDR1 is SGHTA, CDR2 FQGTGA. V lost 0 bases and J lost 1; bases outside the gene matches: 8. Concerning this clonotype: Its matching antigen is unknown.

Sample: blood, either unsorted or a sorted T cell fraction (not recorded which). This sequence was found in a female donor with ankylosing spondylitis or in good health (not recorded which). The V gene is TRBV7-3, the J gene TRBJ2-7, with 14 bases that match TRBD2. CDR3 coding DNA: TGTGCCAGCAGCTTAACCAACGGGACTAGCGGGAGTTTTTCCTACGAGCAGTACTTC. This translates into CASSLTNGTSGSFSYEQYF.